Described below is a single TCR beta chain sequence and its context. This clone was seen only a few times. The antigen this receptor binds is unknown. Base qualities are not at hand, and no much larger clone is one base apart. These data originate in a study of cytomegalovirus exposure and HLA in healthy donors (dated by TCRdb to 2016 to 2017). For context, the study as a whole: In an earlier analysis of approximately 640 of the donors, approximately 260 Gb of sequence data and approximately 120 million unique TCR beta sequences from roughly 190 million T cells were reported. Roughly 320 gigabases of sequencing data and approximately 91 million unique TCR sequences made up an early release that covered under 750 HLA-typed donors. Of the roughly 420 genotyped donors, over 80% were placed in the genetic ancestry cluster associated with self-reported Caucasian donors. The study aimed to test whether signatures of past pathogen exposure could be identified by cataloging public T cell receptors. The study profiled the T cell repertoires of hundreds of subjects by immunosequencing and related them to cytomegalovirus serostatus. Besides the first cohort of roughly 700 subjects, a separate validation cohort made up of over a hundred different subjects was used. To predict cytomegalovirus infection status, the study brought together high-throughput TCR immunosequencing, statistical association of individual TCRs with disease status, and machine learning. In a later analysis, previously published TCR beta repertoires from more than 500 donors were re-analyzed and high-resolution HLA genotyping was added so that TCR occurrence patterns could be studied. Rather than using new phenotypic data, the later analysis identified candidate immune exposures from TCR beta sequences and from how often those sequences occurred across donors. An earlier analysis of around 580 of the donors used high-throughput TCR beta sequencing to judge whether each TCR beta V gene segment behaved as functional or pseudogenic. Donor age, sex, ethnicity and CMV serostatus were compiled alongside the repertoire data. Genome-wide SNP genotypes for about 55% of the roughly 670 donors were used in a later genetic analysis, which treated that subset as a discovery cohort. All discovery cohort repertoires had been generated on a single sequencing platform. HLA typing included class I and class II loci at four-digit resolution. Typing coverage differed by locus: A, B, C, DRB1 and DQB1 were typed in roughly 620-640 donors, DQA1 in roughly 500, DPA1 in some 570, and DPB1 in 450 to 490. Roughly five DR-DQ haplotypes were handled as single units for association and clustering because linkage in the cohort was strong. Among some 410 genotyped donors of the cohort, an average of around 240,000 unique TCR beta nucleotide sequences was sequenced per donor, of which 15% to 20% were non-productive. What the research found in general, with its limitations: An association between a missense DCLRE1C variant and V-gene and J-gene trimming of TCR beta chains was found in a later genetic analysis and replicated in an independent cohort. A total of around 150 TCR beta chains were listed by the study as associated with cytomegalovirus. A later genetic analysis reported fewer N-insertions in productive TCRs among donors in an Asian-associated ancestry cluster than the roughly 700-donor mean. In an earlier analysis of over 550 of the donors, most TCR beta V segments were observed in productive rearrangements about 87% or about 30% of the time, broadly matching IMGT annotations. Cytomegalovirus status was reported to be diagnosed by the classifier with high specificity and sensitivity in both the original and validation cohorts. Correlated functional status among segregating V segments might reflect linkage disequilibrium, but an unknown experimental factor could not be ruled out. A group of highly shared sequence variants was considered likely to be a technical artifact of the sequencing pipeline. Several of the top co-occurrence clusters appeared to be linked to parvovirus B19, influenza, CMV and Epstein-Barr virus, according to a later analysis. Sequencing depth was assumed to be roughly uniform across donors in the presence/absence analyses, though that assumption may not hold. A later analysis found that TCR association rates varied across HLA loci, with DRB1 alleles showing the most associated TCRs and HLA-C alleles the fewest. Most CMV-associated TCR beta chains appeared to be HLA-restricted in a later analysis, and the HLA associations seemed to be driven largely by CMV exposure. For the cohort, immune exposure information was limited to CMV serostatus. Some 15 rarely observed V segments, including chromosome 9 orphons, were excluded from the earlier analysis of several hundred of the donors because counts were too low. Assigning TCR associations to individual alleles was difficult when HLA alleles, especially DR and DQ, strongly co-occurred. A later analysis associated some 17,000 TCR beta sequences with specific HLA alleles at a false discovery rate of 0.05. Because the 87-base-pair reads could not distinguish some IMGT-functional V segments, including TRBV6-2 and TRBV6-3, those segments were excluded. While some public TCRs were present in many individuals, most TCR sequences turned up only very rarely across donors. Because HLA typing was missing for some donors at each locus, association tests included only the typed subset. Three of the identified cytomegalovirus-associated TCR beta chains were confirmed in vitro to be specific for cytomegalovirus antigens. A further reported finding was that TCR beta sequences accurately predicted the HLA-A and HLA-B alleles for most subjects in the first cohort. The authors suggested that the approach could potentially be extended to other disease states and immunological phenotypes. In this cohort, only TCR beta chains were sequenced, and detectable features were limited by the absence of alpha or paired-chain data. In a later analysis, HLA-associated TCR beta chains were found to be more clonally expanded and to have lower generation probabilities than equally common non-associated chains.

The cohort comprised 666 healthy bone marrow donors. At the time of sampling, every cohort member was nominally healthy, though immune exposures that went unrecorded were likely present. The donor was CMV seronegative and belonged to the group of 350 to 400 seronegative cohort members. Every donor gave a peripheral blood sample, and the peripheral blood mononuclear cells from that sample were used for TCR beta sequencing. Genomic DNA extraction from the blood cell samples was performed with the Qiagen DNeasy Blood Extraction Kit. Sequences GTSNPN (CDR1) and SVGIG (CDR2) are obtained from the germline V gene (reference sequence). Clipping removes 5 bases from V and 4 bases from J, with 4 as the unmatched junction base count. The CDR3 runs 13 residues from the cysteine to the phenylalanine. The kept DNA is CDR3 alone, 39 bases in frame from the first base. To prepare the library, the immunoSEQ multiplex PCR assay was applied. A mixture of 60 forward primers for TCR Vbeta segments and 13 reverse primers for TCR Jbeta segments was used in the multiplex PCR. A multiplex PCR assay on genomic DNA amplified the CDR3 region of rearranged TCR beta genes. The Illumina HiSeq System was used to sequence the amplified TCR beta libraries as 87-base-pair reads. The authors' pipeline ran thus. A later analysis tallied roughly 78 million unique TCR beta chains across the 666 repertoires, and about 10 million of those chains were shared by two or more donors. A nearest-neighbor algorithm error-corrected the raw reads and collapsed the reads into unique sequences, merging closely related sequences to remove PCR and sequencing errors. V, D and J gene segments were assigned by aligning CDR3 sequences to IMGT reference sequences. Each retained sequence needed at least a six-nucleotide match to both a V gene segment and a J gene segment. Rearrangements were called productive when the CDR3 lacked stop codons and stayed in frame with V and J; all others were non-productive. Following IMGT convention, CDR3 was defined as the stretch from the second conserved V-encoded cysteine up to the conserved J-encoded phenylalanine. Sequences without an unambiguous match to a single V gene segment were excluded from the earlier analysis of approximately 600 of the donors. In an earlier analysis of 450 to 700 of the donors, V segments were called functional above 56.7% productive rearrangements and were called segregating when the between-donor standard deviation exceeded 5%. A statistical classification framework was built for diagnosing cytomegalovirus status from the catalog of TCR beta chain sequences. A later analysis assigned V and J genes by comparing TCR nucleotide sequences with IMGT/GENE-DB human TR gene sequences. Using the TCRdist pipeline, a later analysis assigned CDR3 sequences along with most-parsimonious VDJ recombination scenarios. In a later analysis, each TCR beta chain was defined by its CDR3 amino acid sequence together with its V-gene family, and reads lacking a unique V-gene family were excluded. In a later analysis, 450 to 600 highly shared, low-generation-probability nucleotide sequences were removed to address suspected cross-contamination and a sequencing artifact. In a later analysis, a clonal expansion index was calculated for each public chain from normalized within-repertoire ranks of inferred template counts. Generation probabilities in a later analysis came from a VDJ recombination model fitted to out-of-frame rearrangements, and those results were checked against IGoR. In a later analysis, TCR-TCR, TCR-HLA and TCR-CMV co-occurrence was scored with hypergeometric tests, and a repertoire-size bias correction was applied to TCR pairs. False discovery rates were estimated in a later analysis by permuting HLA or CMV assignments 20 times. A later analysis grouped co-occurring TCRs with DBSCAN, adding TCRdist sequence similarity when clustering within HLA-allele-positive subsets. Co-occurrence clustering excluded repertoires with fewer than 30,000 or more than 120,000 public chains, plus five with anomalous nucleotide sharing. Sourced from immuneACCESS, this table was stored by TCRdb with only in-frame sequences that have V and J called. A share of the clones is absent; for the studies checked, an unresolved V gene accounts for under half, and the remainder has no known explanation. D and trimming were read from the DNA, whereas the V and J calls and clone size are those reported in that table. This sample comprises tens of thousands of clones, roughly 80% of them detected only once. The ten most abundant clones make up roughly 2.2% of the sample.

Recombination connected TRBV30 to TRBJ1-4; 7 middle bases align to TRBD1. The receptor was isolated from a man aged 35 to 55 in good health and CMV-seronegative. The sample consisted of PBMCs. The DNA sequence follows: TGTGCCTGGGCACAGGGGTTTAATGAAAAACTGTTTTTT. This codes for CAWAQGFNEKLFF.